The TCR beta chain under discussion was sequenced for a study of blood T cells in healthy people across ages (dated by TCRdb to about 2015). Some background on the complete study: In model experiments, roughly one uniquely barcoded TCR beta cDNA molecule per two T cells was captured by template switching. The donors were split into four age groups: young (average 16 years), middle-aged (about 40), aged (62) and long-lived (roughly 80). Donors of different ages were randomly distributed across sequencing lanes to avoid experimental bias. Age-related changes in TCR beta repertoire diversity were measured in the study by deep sequencing normalized with unique cDNA molecular identifiers. Two additional independent replicas of 1 million unique cDNA reads from the same blood draw were analyzed for two donors (one aged 18 to 30 and one aged 80 or older). The study at large found these results: There was a strong correlation between observed TCR beta diversity and the percentage of naive T cells measured by flow cytometry. Donor CMV infection status was unknown, potentially confounding age-related changes in expanded clonotypes. Because profiling used bulk unsorted PBMCs, naive and antigen-experienced compartments could not be compared conclusively. Compared with the aged group, more naive CD4+ T cells, fewer expanded clones and increased TCR diversity were shown by the long-lived group, suggesting age selection. Estimates of total diversity based on one million sequenced T cells were considered lower bounds and underestimates. As age increased, observed TCR beta diversity per million T cells dropped in a roughly linear way, and a significant reduction was already evident by age 40.

For this clonotype: No cognate antigen has been identified for it. No quality values exist for individual bases; no much larger clone is one base distant.

Libraries were made using 5' RACE. The data were produced on an Illumina HiSeq 2500. A second roughly 7 to 12 cycle PCR used a sample-barcoded 5' primer and a J-beta primer mix. Each TCR beta cDNA molecule received a unique molecular identifier from a template-switch 5' adaptor carrying 12 random nucleotides. Each sample yielded at least 2.5 million CDR3-containing paired-end reads. First-strand cDNA synthesis was performed from all RNA using the Mint cDNA synthesis kit, with priming by a TRBC-specific oligonucleotide. Following uracil-DNA glycosylase treatment, a first 18-cycle PCR with universal primers M1SS and BC2_uni_R was performed on all cDNA. As for the original processing: For normalization, 1 million high-quality reads were randomly selected from each sample, with every read carrying a distinct molecular identifier. Reads sharing molecular identifiers were discarded rather than binned into consensus sequences. CDR3 identification, clonotype clustering and error correction used MiTCR with a Q25 quality threshold and the strictest error-elimination algorithm. A nonparametric unseen species model using Euler transformation provided a lower-bound estimate of total TCR beta diversity. The public reads were quality trimmed at Q25 with fastp and then assembled into clones with MiXCR by TCRdb, keeping productive beta chains. Entries that share a CDR3 protein sequence are merged under the most common genes and DNA. These V and J calls originate from TCRdb's pipeline instead of the authors' own analysis. Here the sample has about a million distinct CDR3 sequences; roughly 51% occur a single time. The top ten constitute about a fifth of the sample.

Systemically healthy Caucasian individuals from Russia, 39 in total and aged roughly 6 to 95 years, were included as donors. Each donor gave around 9.9 milliliters of peripheral blood, collected into EDTA-treated Vacutainer tubes. PBMCs were isolated by Ficoll-Paque density-gradient centrifugation, with at least 7 million obtained per sample. Trizol reagent was used to extract total RNA from the PBMCs, yielding at least 5.5 micrograms per sample. For every donor, flow cytometry on a PBMC aliquot measured the percentage of naive CD45RAhigh/CD27high T cells. The sequenced sample consisted of blood. This clonotype was sampled from a woman aged 55-69 years in good health.

The CDR3 region reads CASSSGTYNEQFF. The base sequence is TGTGCCAGTTCTAGCGGGACCTACAATGAGCAGTTCTTC. The sequence is built from TRBV3-1 and TRBJ2-1, and TRBD2 matches 9 of the central bases. Its CDR3 holds 13 amino acids, cysteine through phenylalanine. The read is trimmed to its CDR3 DNA, 39 bases read in frame from base 1. CDR1 and CDR2, looked up from the germline V gene (reference sequence), are LGHDT and YNNKEL. V has 9 bases trimmed and J has 2 bases trimmed; junction bases matching no gene number 2.